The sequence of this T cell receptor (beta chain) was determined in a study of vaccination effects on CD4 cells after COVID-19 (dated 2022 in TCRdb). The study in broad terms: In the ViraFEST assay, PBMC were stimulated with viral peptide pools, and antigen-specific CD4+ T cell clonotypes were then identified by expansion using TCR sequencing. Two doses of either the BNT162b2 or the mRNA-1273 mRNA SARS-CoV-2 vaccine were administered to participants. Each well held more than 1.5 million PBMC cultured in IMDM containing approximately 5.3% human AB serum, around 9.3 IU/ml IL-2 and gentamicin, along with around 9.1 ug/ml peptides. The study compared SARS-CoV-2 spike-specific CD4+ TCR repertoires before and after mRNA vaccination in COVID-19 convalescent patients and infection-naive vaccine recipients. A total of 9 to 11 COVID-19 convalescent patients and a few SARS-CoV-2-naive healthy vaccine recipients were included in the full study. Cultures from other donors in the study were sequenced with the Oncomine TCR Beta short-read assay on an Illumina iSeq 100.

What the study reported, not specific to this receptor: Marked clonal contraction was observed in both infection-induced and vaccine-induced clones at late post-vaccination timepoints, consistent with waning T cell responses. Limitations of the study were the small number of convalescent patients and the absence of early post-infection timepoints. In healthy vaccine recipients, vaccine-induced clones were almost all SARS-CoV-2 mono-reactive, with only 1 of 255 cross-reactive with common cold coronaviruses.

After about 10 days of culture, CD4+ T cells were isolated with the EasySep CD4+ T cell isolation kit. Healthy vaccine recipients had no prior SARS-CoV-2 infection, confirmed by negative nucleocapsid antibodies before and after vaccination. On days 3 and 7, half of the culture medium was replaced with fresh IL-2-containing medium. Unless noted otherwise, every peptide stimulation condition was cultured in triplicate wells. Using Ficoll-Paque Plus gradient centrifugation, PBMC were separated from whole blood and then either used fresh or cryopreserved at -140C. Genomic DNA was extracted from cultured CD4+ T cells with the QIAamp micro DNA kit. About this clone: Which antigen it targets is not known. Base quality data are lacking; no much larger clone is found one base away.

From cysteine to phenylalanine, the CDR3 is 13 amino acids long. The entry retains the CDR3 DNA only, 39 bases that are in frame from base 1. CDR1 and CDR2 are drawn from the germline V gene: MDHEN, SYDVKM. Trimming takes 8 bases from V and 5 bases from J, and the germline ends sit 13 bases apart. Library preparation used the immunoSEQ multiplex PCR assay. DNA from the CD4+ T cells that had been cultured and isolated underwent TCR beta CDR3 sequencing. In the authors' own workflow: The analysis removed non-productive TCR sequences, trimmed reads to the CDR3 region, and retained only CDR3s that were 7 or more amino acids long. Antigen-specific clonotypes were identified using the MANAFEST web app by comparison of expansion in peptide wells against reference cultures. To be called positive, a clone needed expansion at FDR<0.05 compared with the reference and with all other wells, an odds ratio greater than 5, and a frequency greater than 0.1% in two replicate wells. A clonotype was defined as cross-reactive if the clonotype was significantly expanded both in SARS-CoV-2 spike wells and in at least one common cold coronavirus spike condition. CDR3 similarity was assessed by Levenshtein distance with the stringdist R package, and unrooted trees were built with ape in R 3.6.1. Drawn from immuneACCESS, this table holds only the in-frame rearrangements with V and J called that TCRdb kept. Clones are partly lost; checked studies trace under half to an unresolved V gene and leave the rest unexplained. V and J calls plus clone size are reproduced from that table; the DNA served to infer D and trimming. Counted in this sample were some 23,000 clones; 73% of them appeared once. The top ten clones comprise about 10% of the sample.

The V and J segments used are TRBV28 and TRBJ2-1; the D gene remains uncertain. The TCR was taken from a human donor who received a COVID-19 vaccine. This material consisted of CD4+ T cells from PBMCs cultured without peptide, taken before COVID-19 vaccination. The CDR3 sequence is CASRQAYHNEQFF. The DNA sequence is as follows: TGTGCCAGCCGGCAGGCCTATCACAATGAGCAGTTCTTC.